This is a list of T cell receptor beta chains from one sample in a study of cytomegalovirus exposure and HLA in healthy donors. Measured with immunoSEQ multiplex PCR; TCRdb has only the in-frame clones, and not every one. The sample contains around 150,000 clones, approximately 84% of which appear only once. The sample comprised PBMCs. These receptors were taken from a man between 25 and 39 years old in good health and CMV-seropositive. The CDR3 runs from the conserved cysteine through the conserved F or W. Each record gives: J gene, V gene, CDR3 protein.

J: TRBJ2-2
V: TRBV30
CDR3: CARTLAGGNTGELFF

J: TRBJ2-4
V: TRBV5-1
CDR3: CASSLVPGGARAGIQYF

J: TRBJ2-7
V: TRBV7-9
CDR3: CASSLVGEQYF

J: TRBJ2-7
V: TRBV21-1
CDR3: CASSPRTRLPYEQYF

J: TRBJ2-3
V: TRBV11-3
CDR3: CASSPGGEWKQYF

J: TRBJ2-3
V: TRBV27
CDR3: CASSQLGGRAGTQYF

J: TRBJ1-3
V: TRBV12-2
CDR3: CASRLDLANTIYF

J: TRBJ2-2
V: TRBV30
CDR3: CAGSVGGNTGELFF

J: TRBJ2-2
V: TRBV5-1
CDR3: CASRSGTSGGGTGELFF

J: TRBJ2-3
V: TRBV6-1
CDR3: CASSGARVGDTQYF

J: TRBJ1-5
V: TRBV5-1
CDR3: CASSLGKENQPQHF

J: TRBJ2-1
V: TRBV9
CDR3: CASSVTGTSGRIHEQFF

J: TRBJ1-5
V: TRBV7-9
CDR3: CASSRDRGDQPQHF

J: TRBJ2-5
V: TRBV4-2
CDR3: CASSLGLAGAREETQYF

J: TRBJ1-1
V: TRBV28
CDR3: CASSLPATGGTEAFF

J: TRBJ1-2
V: TRBV7-2
CDR3: CAINLRGAGYTF

J: TRBJ2-7
V: TRBV5-4
CDR3: CASSSRGQGRGEQYF

J: TRBJ2-7
V: TRBV27
CDR3: CATQGVYEQYF

J: TRBJ2-6
V: TRBV5-1
CDR3: CASSPTGGSGANVLTF

J: TRBJ2-3
V: TRBV5-6
CDR3: CASITLGTSGGRDTQYF

J: TRBJ1-4
V: TRBV4-3
CDR3: CASSQEPPGTGYKGEKLFF

J: TRBJ1-6
V: TRBV7-3
CDR3: CASSLTAGWASPLHF

J: TRBJ1-5
V: TRBV4-3
CDR3: CASSQGVRGEPQHF

J: TRBJ1-2
V: TRBV7-2
CDR3: CASSPGQGAGGYTF

J: TRBJ1-6
V: TRBV14
CDR3: CASSQEPQISYNSPLHF

J: TRBJ1-4
V: TRBV6-5
CDR3: CASSYRQGRNEKLFF